This T cell receptor (beta chain) originates from a study of post-analysis software for immune sequencing data. Study overall: Several disease courses (relapsing-remitting, secondary progressive and progressive-relapsing) of multiple sclerosis were included.

Incorporated into the TCR beta cDNA libraries were unique molecular identifiers, which served to reduce PCR and sequencing biases. Once roughly 0.85 to 11 million T cells were used, roughly 0.5 million cDNA molecules resulted. One entry per CDR3 protein results from TCRdb running MiXCR on the PCR reads. The profile covers 350,000 to 450,000 distinct CDR3 sequences, with roughly 36% appearing a single time and 10% to 15% taken by the ten largest. This clonotype was detected a few times. What it binds is not known. Regarding the study as a whole: Controls showed lower frequencies than patients for five TRBV segments, and TRBV5-6, TRBV5-1 and TRBV20-1 were among these.

The CDR3 spans 14 residues. Trimming took 6 bases from V and 6 from J, leaving 16 bases between them. V is TRBV12-3 or TRBV12-4 and J is TRBJ2-3; D remains ambiguous. Input material: blood. The clonotype was recovered from a girl aged 5 to 17 with multiple sclerosis. The CDR3 sequence is CASRLSPVGDTQYF. The CDR3, as DNA: TGTGCCAGCAGACTGTCCCCGGTAGGGGATACGCAGTATTTT.